This TCR beta chain was sequenced for a study of shared clonotypes between healthy human individuals. Terminally differentiated effector memory CD45RA+ cells were excluded by CCR7 positive selection of CD45RO-negative cells. Libraries were prepared by immunoSEQ multiplex PCR; TCRdb keeps only in-frame clonotypes and omits some of them. The sample holds 2 million or so clones, just under 95% seen once. Trimming removed 6 bases from V and 6 bases from J; junction bases left unmatched: 14. This CDR3 spans 16 amino acids. The V gene's germline CDR1 is MGHRA and CDR2 YSYEKL. The sequenced sample consisted of naive CD8+ T cells sorted from blood. The sequence was collected from a man in his late teens or twenties in good health. The rearrangement links TRBV4-1 to TRBJ2-7, with 10 bases aligning to TRBD1. The CDR3 nucleotides read TGCGCCAGCAGTTGGACCGGGACAGGGGCGCTCGGCGAGCAGTACTTC. It is translated as CASSWTGTGALGEQYF.